This TCR beta chain was identified during a study of T-cell memory formation after mild COVID-19. On the study more broadly: There were largely donor-specific TCR clusters.

About this clonotype itself: Its target is not known.

TCRdb used MiXCR to reprocess the 5' RACE reads, holding one entry per CDR3 protein. The sample includes more than 300,000 distinct CDR3 sequences, approximately 13% of them seen just once. Study-level results: Researchers report contracting CD4+ clones mostly in CM and EM, with CD8+ clones in EMRA.

The CDR3 contains 14 residues. The ends were cut back, 1 base at V and 6 bases at J, with 10 bases in the middle. The germline gives CDR1 LNHNV, CDR2 YYDKDF (reference sequence). Sample: PBMCs or a T cell subset sorted from them (not recorded which). The gene calls are TRBV15 and TRBJ1-5; D is uncertain. The TCR originated in a man in his late teens or twenties who had mild COVID-19 (a few samples of this study predate the infection). Cell type and time point are not known. CDR3 bases: TGTGCCACCAGCAGAGTCGGGTGGGGTCAGCCCCAGCATTTT. Protein sequence: CATSRVGWGQPQHF.